This entry describes one T cell receptor (beta chain). V was pared by 5 bases and J by 0 bases, with 4 bases of the junction left unmatched. Germline loops: CDR1 SGDLS, CDR2 YYNGEE. The CDR3 runs to 15 residues. This entry is derived from a study of control samples from healthy donors and cancer patients. Libraries were prepared by immunoSEQ multiplex PCR; TCRdb keeps only in-frame clonotypes and omits some of them. The table lists around 100,000 clones, less than 90% of them singletons, with 15% to 20% in the top ten. The J gene is TRBJ2-1, the V gene TRBV9, with TRBD2 matching over 8 bases. This TCR was sampled from a woman in her forties or fifties in good health. Sequenced: blood. CDR3 region: CASSPTSGSYNEQFF. CDR3 DNA sequence: TGTGCCAGCAGTCCAACTAGCGGCTCCTACAATGAGCAGTTCTTC.